This is a list of T cell receptor beta chains from one sample in a study of monozygotic twins with cystic fibrosis. The method was immunoSEQ multiplex PCR; TCRdb's version includes in-frame clones alone and lacks a portion of them. Here the sample spans 30,000 to 35,000 clones, 80% to 95% being singletons. The source material was blood. The receptors originated from a girl aged 2-10 years with cystic fibrosis. Each CDR3 is given with its conserved first and last residue. The D gene is left open where the match is weak.

d_gene	v_gene	j_gene	CDR3aa	CDR3nt
-	TRBV27	TRBJ2-3	CASSLRRVSTDTQYF	TGTGCCAGCAGTTTACGGAGAGTAAGCACAGATACGCAGTATTTT
-	TRBV28	TRBJ2-7	CASSFRVDEQYF	TGTGCCAGCAGTTTCCGCGTGGACGAGCAGTACTTC
-	TRBV29-1	TRBJ1-3	CSVAPGPGRGNTIYF	TGCAGCGTGGCCCCGGGACCTGGGAGGGGAAACACCATATATTTT
-	TRBV4-2	TRBJ1-2	CASSQLLRGITSLNNYGYTF	TGTGCCAGCAGCCAGTTATTAAGGGGGATCACGTCCCTGAATAACTATGGCTACACCTTC
-	TRBV15	TRBJ2-1	CATSRDRASSGEQFF	TGTGCCACCAGCAGAGATAGGGCCTCTTCCGGTGAGCAGTTCTTC
-	TRBV12-1	TRBJ2-5	CASSPCGGQETQYF	TGTGCCAGCAGCCCTTGTGGGGGTCAAGAGACCCAGTACTTC
-	TRBV30	TRBJ1-2	CAWTLQGAGYGYTF	TGTGCCTGGACCCTCCAAGGGGCTGGCTATGGCTACACCTTC
-	TRBV27	TRBJ1-1	CASQQGNTEAFF	TGTGCCAGCCAACAGGGGAACACTGAAGCTTTCTTT
-	TRBV7-9	TRBJ2-2	CASSGRSGDMVIAGELFF	TGTGCCAGCAGCGGGCGTTCTGGGGACATGGTTATCGCCGGGGAGCTGTTTTTT
-	TRBV18	TRBJ2-2	CASSPWTANTGELFF	TGTGCCAGCTCACCGTGGACCGCGAACACCGGGGAGCTGTTTTTT
-	TRBV6-1	TRBJ2-7	CASSVGLAYEQYF	TGTGCCAGCAGTGTGGGCCTTGCCTACGAGCAGTACTTC
-	TRBV30	TRBJ1-2	CAWNRGHYGYTF	TGTGCCTGGAATCGGGGGCACTATGGCTACACCTTC
TRBD2	TRBV9	TRBJ2-1	CASSVTGTSAYNEQFF	TGTGCCAGCAGCGTAACCGGGACTAGCGCCTACAATGAGCAGTTCTTC
-	TRBV5-1	TRBJ1-6	CASSSGPLTAAYSPLHF	TGCGCCAGCAGCTCGGGTCCTTTGACAGCAGCCTATTCACCCCTCCACTTT
-	TRBV27	TRBJ2-7	CASSLRPRTTSPYEQYF	TGTGCCAGCAGTCTTCGCCCCAGGACTACCTCCCCCTACGAGCAGTACTTC
-	TRBV27	TRBJ1-1	CASSLEQDKNTEAFF	TGTGCCAGCAGTTTGGAACAGGACAAGAACACTGAAGCTTTCTTT
-	TRBV18	TRBJ1-1	CASSQDMNTEAFF	TGTGCCAGCTCCCAGGACATGAACACTGAAGCTTTCTTT
-	TRBV6-5	TRBJ2-1	CASSYLGSSYNEQFF	TGTGCCAGCAGTTACCTTGGTAGCTCCTACAATGAGCAGTTCTTC
-	TRBV30	TRBJ1-5	CAWSVYMGQPQHF	TGTGCCTGGAGTGTTTACATGGGCCAGCCCCAGCATTTT
-	TRBV5-1	TRBJ2-7	CASAANKPVGRGSYEQYF	TGCGCCAGCGCAGCCAACAAACCGGTCGGAAGGGGCTCCTACGAGCAGTACTTC
TRBD1	TRBV14	TRBJ2-4	CASSIGQGMNIQYF	TGTGCCAGCAGCATAGGACAGGGGATGAACATTCAGTACTTC
-	TRBV2	TRBJ1-1	CASSQRGDTEAFF	TGTGCCAGCAGCCAGAGGGGGGACACTGAAGCTTTCTTT
-	TRBV14	TRBJ2-3	CASSRGSQSTDTQYF	TGTGCCAGCAGCCGAGGTTCACAGAGCACAGATACGCAGTATTTT